This T cell receptor (beta chain) emerged from a study of cytomegalovirus exposure and HLA in healthy donors. In the PCR, 60 Vbeta and 13 Jbeta primers were used. Sequencing used immunoSEQ multiplex PCR; TCRdb keeps in-frame clones, though not all of them. Among around 160,000 clones listed, roughly 77% were seen once. This CDR3 spans 14 amino acids. Trimming shortened V by 4 bases and J by 6 bases, and 15 bases separated the two germline ends. The V gene's germline CDR1 is SQVTM and CDR2 ANQGSEA. Notes on this clone: Its antigen is not identified.

Study-wide results and limits: TCR beta sequences reportedly predicted most subjects' HLA-A and HLA-B alleles accurately.

Sequencing was carried out using PBMCs. The TCR was taken from a male donor in good health and CMV-seronegative. This chain uses TRBV29-1 with TRBJ2-2; possible D gene TRBD2, 6 bases. The CDR3 sequence: CSVVGTDFAGELFF. CDR3 bases: TGCAGCGTTGTGGGGACTGACTTCGCCGGGGAGCTGTTTTTT.